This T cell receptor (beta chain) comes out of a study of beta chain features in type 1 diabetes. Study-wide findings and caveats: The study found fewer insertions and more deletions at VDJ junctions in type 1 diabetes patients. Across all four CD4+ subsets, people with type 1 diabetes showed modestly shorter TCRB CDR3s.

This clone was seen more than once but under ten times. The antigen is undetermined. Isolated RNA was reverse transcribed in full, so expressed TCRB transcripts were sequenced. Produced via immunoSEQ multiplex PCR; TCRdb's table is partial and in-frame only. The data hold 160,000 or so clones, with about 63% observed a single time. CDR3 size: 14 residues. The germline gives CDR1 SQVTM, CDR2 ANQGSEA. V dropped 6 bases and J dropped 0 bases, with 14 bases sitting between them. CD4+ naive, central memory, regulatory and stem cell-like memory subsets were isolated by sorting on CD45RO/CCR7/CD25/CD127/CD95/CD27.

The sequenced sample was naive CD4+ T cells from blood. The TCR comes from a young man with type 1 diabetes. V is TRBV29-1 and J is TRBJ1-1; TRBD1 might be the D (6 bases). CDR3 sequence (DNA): TGCAGCGTCGTAACAGGGTCGGTGAACACTGAAGCTTTCTTT. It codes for CSVVTGSVNTEAFF.